This is a list of T cell receptor beta chains from one sample in a study of human thymus T cells. The method was immunoSEQ multiplex PCR; TCRdb's version includes in-frame clones alone and lacks a portion of them. The sample has tens of thousands of clones; 90% to 95% are singletons. Sequencing was carried out using thymus tissue. These receptors came from a girl under three years old with a congenital heart defect but otherwise immunologically healthy. The CDR3 runs from the conserved cysteine through the conserved F or W. D genes are given only for firm matches. Not every row has a clone size; where given, it reads once, few, many or a size class.

TRBV5-6,.,TRBJ2-7,.,CASSPLTRDPYEQYF,TGTGCCAGCAGCCCGCTCACCAGGGACCCCTACGAGCAGTACTTC
TRBV6-1,.,TRBJ1-5,.,CASSGSKTGSRRNQPQHF,TGTGCCAGCAGTGGATCAAAAACAGGGAGTAGGCGCAATCAGCCCCAGCATTTT
TRBV29-1,.,TRBJ2-5,TRBD1,CSGGTGGAGETQYF,TGCAGCGGAGGGACAGGGGGCGCAGGAGAGACCCAGTACTTC
TRBV14,.,TRBJ2-7,TRBD1,CASSPGQGAGEQYF,TGTGCCAGCAGCCCCGGACAGGGGGCGGGGGAGCAGTACTTC
TRBV5-6,.,TRBJ2-4,TRBD2,CASSLRTSAREDRKNIQYF,TGTGCCAGCAGCTTAAGAACTAGCGCCCGAGAGGACCGCAAAAACATTCAGTACTTC
TRBV5-1,.,TRBJ2-1,.,CASSPPDPAYNEQFF,TGCGCCAGCAGCCCCCCCGACCCGGCCTACAATGAGCAGTTCTTC
TRBV6-6,.,TRBJ1-4,TRBD1,CASTKRGRNEKLFF,TGTGCCAGCACCAAAAGGGGGCGCAATGAAAAACTGTTTTTT
TRBV19,.,TRBJ1-5,.,CARGQSDYQPQHF,TGTGCCAGGGGACAATCCGATTATCAGCCCCAGCATTTT
TRBV11-2,.,TRBJ2-5,.,CASSHGRQETQYF,TGTGCCAGCAGCCACGGCCGTCAAGAGACCCAGTACTTC
TRBV12-5,.,TRBJ2-7,TRBD2,CASGPGTAGGYEQYF,TGTGCTAGTGGTCCCGGTACAGCGGGAGGTTACGAGCAGTACTTC
TRBV11-2,.,TRBJ1-2,TRBD1,CASNVLVRQQGHYGYTF,TGTGCCAGCAACGTTCTTGTCCGCCAACAGGGGCACTATGGCTACACCTTC
TRBV6-1,.,TRBJ2-7,TRBD2,CASSERNVLASSGGEQYF,TGTGCCAGCAGTGAAAGGAACGTACTAGCCTCTAGCGGGGGCGAGCAGTACTTC
TRBV10-3,once,TRBJ1-4,.,CAISESMVGNEKLFF,TGTGCCATCAGTGAGTCGATGGTCGGGAATGAAAAACTGTTTTTT
TRBV5-6,.,TRBJ2-1,TRBD2,CASSSHPGLAGEQFF,TGTGCCAGCAGCTCTCACCCCGGACTAGCGGGTGAGCAGTTCTTC
TRBV9,.,TRBJ2-7,TRBD1,CASSPGQVGYEQYF,TGTGCCAGCAGCCCGGGACAGGTCGGGTACGAGCAGTACTTC
TRBV25-1,.,TRBJ2-7,.,CASTPVGGSYEQYF,TGTGCCAGCACCCCGGTGGGGGGCTCCTACGAGCAGTACTTC
TRBV11-2,.,TRBJ1-1,.,CASSRQGIIIGNTEAFF,TGTGCCAGCAGCCGGCAGGGGATCATAATTGGGAACACTGAAGCTTTCTTT
TRBV7-2,once,TRBJ1-4,.,CASSLAGLTNEKLFF,TGTGCCAGCAGCTTAGCGGGCCTCACTAATGAAAAACTGTTTTTT
TRBV28,.,TRBJ1-5,.,CASSSAGPLINQPQHF,TGTGCCAGCAGTTCGGCCGGACCGCTGATCAATCAGCCCCAGCATTTT
TRBV18,.,TRBJ2-3,.,CASSADTQYF,TGTGCCAGCTCAGCAGATACGCAGTATTTT
TRBV2,.,TRBJ2-2,TRBD2,CASSPGTSGPTSTTGELFF,TGTGCCAGCAGCCCCGGGACTAGCGGGCCCACGTCCACGACCGGGGAGCTGTTTTTT
TRBV27,.,TRBJ1-1,.,CASSLSGGNTEAFF,TGTGCCAGCAGTTTAAGTGGGGGGAACACTGAAGCTTTCTTT
TRBV29-1,.,TRBJ2-7,TRBD1,CSALRGGTGVYEQYF,TGCAGCGCCCTCCGGGGGGGGACAGGGGTCTACGAGCAGTACTTC
TRBV15,.,TRBJ2-3,.,CATSRVAPIQRDLDTQYF,TGTGCCACCAGCAGAGTGGCGCCCATTCAACGGGACCTAGATACGCAGTATTTT
TRBV10-2,.,TRBJ2-7,TRBD1,CASSEAGTDRYEQYF,TGCGCCAGCAGTGAAGCCGGGACAGACCGGTACGAGCAGTACTTC
TRBV7-2,.,TRBJ2-5,TRBD2,CASSFSSGRAETQYF,TGTGCCAGCAGCTTTAGTAGCGGGAGGGCGGAGACCCAGTACTTC
TRBV4-2,.,TRBJ2-7,TRBD2,CASSPPGPSGGCEQYF,TGTGCCAGCAGCCCCCCCGGGCCTAGCGGGGGATGTGAGCAGTACTTC
TRBV28,.,TRBJ2-7,TRBD1,CATAYGTDNLEQYF,TGTGCCACCGCATATGGGACAGACAATTTGGAGCAGTACTTC
TRBV28,once,TRBJ2-1,.,CASSLRSNYEQFF,TGTGCCAGCAGTTTAAGGTCGAACTATGAGCAGTTCTTC